Detailed here is one T cell receptor beta chain. The data were taken from a study of control samples from healthy donors and cancer patients. Profiling relied on immunoSEQ multiplex PCR, and the TCRdb table lists in-frame clones only, not all of them. The table records just over 80,000 clones, around 94% of them present only once. V lost 5 bases to trimming and J lost 8 bases; unmatched junction nucleotides: 11. This CDR3 has 14 residues. Looked up from germline, CDR1 is MDHEN and CDR2 is SYDVKM. The clonotype originates from a woman aged 18-30 years in good health. The J gene is TRBJ2-5, the V gene TRBV28, with 7 bases identical to TRBD1. Sample: blood. DNA of the CDR3: TGTGCCAGCAGTCCCCCCGGGACAGTCGGTACCCAGTACTTC. Its protein is CASSPPGTVGTQYF.